The 6 T cell receptor beta chains below come from one sample, sequenced in a study of cytomegalovirus exposure and HLA in healthy donors (dated by TCRdb to about 2017). Receptors were amplified or captured by the immunoSEQ multiplex PCR assay. A mixture of 60 forward primers for TCR Vbeta segments and 13 reverse primers for TCR Jbeta segments was used in the multiplex PCR. The clones in this table, taken by TCRdb from immuneACCESS, are in-frame only. Not every clone is retained; where verified, under half of the shortfall comes from an unresolved V gene, and the cause of the rest is unknown. This sample's listing comprises some 130,000 clones. The ten biggest clones cover 1.5% to 2% of the sample. The sample comprised PBMCs. These receptors originate from a middle-aged woman in good health and CMV-seropositive.

The J gene is TRBJ2-7, the V gene TRBV7-6, with 7 bases identical to TRBD2. With V trimmed by 3 bases and J by 1 base, 6 bases remained unmatched. Germline assignment: CDR1 SGHVS and CDR2 FNYEAQ. There are 15 residues in the CDR3. The DNA of the CDR3 is TGTGCCAGCAGCTTGCCCGGGACTATGTCCTACGAGCAGTACTTC. It codes for CASSLPGTMSYEQYF.

This chain's CDR3 is CASSLSGQGRPGNQPQHF. CDR3 DNA: TGTGCCAGCAGTTTATCGGGACAGGGGCGTCCTGGCAATCAGCCCCAGCATTTT. The chain joins TRBV27 to TRBJ1-5, with 10 bases that match TRBD1. Per germline, CDR1 MNHEY and CDR2 SMNVEV (reference sequence). V was clipped by 0 bases and J by 2 bases; unmatched bases: 7. CDR3 length: 18 residues.

The V and J genes are TRBV7-8 and TRBJ1-1, with a weak D call TRBD1 (6 bases). The CDR3 extends over 12 amino acids. Germline CDR1 is SGHVS and CDR2 is FQNEAQ. Trimming took 6 bases from V and 6 from J, leaving 11 bases between them. CDR3 residues: CASRPPGAEAFF. The CDR3, as DNA: TGTGCCAGCAGGCCGCCAGGGGCTGAAGCTTTCTTT.

The V and J genes are TRBV5-6 and TRBJ2-5, with 9 bases aligning to TRBD2. CDR1 is SGHDT and CDR2 is YYEEEE in the germline V gene. With V trimmed by 3 bases and J by 6 bases, 6 bases remained unmatched. There are 14 residues in the CDR3. The CDR3 loop reads CASSSPGLAKTQYF. The CDR3 bases are TGTGCCAGCAGCTCCCCTGGACTAGCGAAGACCCAGTACTTC.

The V call is TRBV6-4, the J call TRBJ1-1; TRBD1 is a possible D gene (6 bases). The CDR3 has 13 amino acids. In germline, CDR1 is MRHNA, CDR2 SNTAGT. V lost 5 bases, J lost 3 bases, and 10 bases lay in between. The CDR3 region has the DNA TGTGCCAGCAGTTCCGGGACACACACTGAAGCTTTCTTT. This sequence encodes CASSSGTHTEAFF.

The chain couples TRBV27 to TRBJ2-4; D gene unclear. The CDR3 contains 14 residues. The ends were cut back, 6 bases at V and 0 bases at J, with 9 bases in the middle. Germline lookup yields CDR1 MNHEY and CDR2 SMNVEV (reference sequence). In DNA, the CDR3 is TGTGCCAGCAGAACCGCGAGAGCCAAAAACATTCAGTACTTC. The encoded protein is CASRTARAKNIQYF.